The 25 T cell receptor beta chains below come from one sample, sequenced in a study of blood T cell repertoires in COVID-19. TCRdb's table, derived via immunoSEQ multiplex PCR, lists solely in-frame clones and lacks some. The profile shows under 250,000 clones, 75% to 90% of them singletons. Sequenced input: peripheral blood. The receptors derive from a man aged 40-50 years with acute or convalescent COVID-19.

This clone was detected only a few times. The V gene is TRBV27, the J gene TRBJ2-1; the match to TRBD2 covers 11 bases. The CDR3 sequence is 15 residues long. The ends lost 5 bases at V and 8 bases at J; junction bases unmatched: 8. CDR1 and CDR2 from the germline V gene are MNHEY and SMNVEV (reference sequence). The chain's CDR3 is CASSPQTSGMHEQFF. The CDR3 DNA reads as TGTGCCAGCAGTCCGCAGACTAGCGGGATGCATGAGCAGTTCTTC.

This chain links TRBV4-3 with TRBJ2-3, with D possibly being TRBD1 (6 bases). V was shortened by 3 bases and J by 4 bases, with 14 bases between the two germline ends. This CDR3 contains 15 residues. CDR1 is LGHNA, CDR2 YSLEER, per germline. The chain's CDR3 is CASSQGALRSDTQYF. The CDR3 DNA follows: TGCGCCAGCAGCCAGGGGGCCTTACGATCAGATACGCAGTATTTT.

The chain carries TRBV20-1 and TRBJ1-2; D may be TRBD1 (6 bases). The CDR3 extends over 11 amino acids. CDR1 is DFQATT and CDR2 is SNEGSKA in the germline V gene (reference sequence). Deletions cut 6 bases from V and 8 bases from J, with 13 bases between. The DNA of the CDR3 is TGCAGTGCCGCACGCCAGGGGGGCTACACCTTC. This sequence encodes CSAARQGGYTF.

The CDR3 DNA reads TGTGCCAGCAGTTTATTGGGAGGGGTAGAGACCCAGTACTTC. Translating gives CASSLLGGVETQYF. This chain connects TRBV27 to TRBJ2-5, with 7 bases lining up with TRBD2. V shed 1 base, J shed 4 bases, and the junction held 3 bases outside the gene matches. The CDR3 length is 14 residues. The V gene's germline CDR1 is MNHEY and CDR2 SMNVEV (reference sequence).

This rearrangement joins TRBV9 to TRBJ2-5; TRBD1 aligns across 8 bases. With V trimmed by 2 bases and J by 1 base, 1 base remained unmatched. CDR3 length: 14 residues. Germline CDR1 reads SGDLS; CDR2 reads YYNGEE. CDR3: CASSVTGAQETQYF. DNA of the CDR3: TGTGCCAGCAGCGTGACAGGGGCCCAAGAGACCCAGTACTTC.

J is TRBJ1-2 and V is TRBV27, with 9 nucleotides matching TRBD1. Per germline, CDR1 MNHEY and CDR2 SMNVEV (reference sequence). Germline trimming cut 5 bases from V and 8 bases from J; bases unmatched to any gene: 9. This CDR3 comprises 14 residues. CDR3 loop: CASSPWTGEQGYTF. CDR3 DNA sequence: TGTGCCAGCAGTCCCTGGACAGGGGAGCAGGGCTACACCTTC.

The J gene is TRBJ2-5, the V gene TRBV12-3 or TRBV12-4, with a tentative D call TRBD1 (5 bases). The length of the CDR3 is 12 residues. Trimming stripped 8 bases from V and 3 bases from J, with 10 bases between. CDR3 residues: CASATDKETQYF. In DNA form, the CDR3 reads TGTGCCAGCGCGACAGATAAAGAGACCCAGTACTTC.

J is TRBJ1-4 and V is TRBV6-6; 10 nucleotides agree with TRBD1. The CDR3 has 16 residues. CDR1 is MNHNY, CDR2 SVGAGI, per germline (reference sequence). V was pared by 5 bases and J by 8 bases, with 11 bases of the junction left unmatched. In nucleotides, the CDR3 is TGTGCCAGCAGTAGGGGACAGGGGTTTGGGAGGGAAAAACTGTTTTTT. It codes for CASSRGQGFGREKLFF.

The V and J genes are TRBV7-2 and TRBJ1-5; D unclear. CDR3 length: 15 residues. The V end was cut by 6 bases, the J end by 1 base, with 13 bases between. CDR1 and CDR2 from the germline V gene are SGHTA and FQGNSA. CDR3 residues: CASSVAGGSNQPQHF. CDR3 DNA sequence: TGTGCCAGCAGTGTAGCGGGCGGGAGCAATCAGCCCCAGCATTTT.

The chain combines TRBV21-1 with TRBJ2-1; the table names TRBD2, a call not compared with the DNA. TRBV21-1 represents a pseudogene. The length of the CDR3 is 11 residues. CDR3 nucleotides: TGTGCCAACCGCCATAAAGCTGAGCAGTTCTTC. Residues: CANRHKAEQFF.

The J gene is TRBJ2-5, the V gene TRBV23-1; D is perhaps TRBD1 (6 bases). TRBV23-1 is an ORF, with its function uncertain. CDR3 size: 15 residues. With 0 bases removed from V and 5 bases from J, the gap between germline ends came to 13 bases. In DNA, the CDR3 is TGCGCCAGCAGTCAATCATCAGGGGATTTGGAGACCCAGTACTTC. Encoded protein: CASSQSSGDLETQYF.

The chain has TRBV9 and TRBJ2-6; the D gene is possibly TRBD1 (6 bases). The germline V and J ends were trimmed by 2 bases and 0 bases, with 18 bases remaining between them. The CDR3 consists of 19 residues. CDR1 is SGDLS, CDR2 YYNGEE, per germline. CDR3 in DNA: TGTGCCAGCAGCGTCTCTGGGGACACTTCGGCCTCTGGGGCCAACGTCCTGACTTTC. Translation: CASSVSGDTSASGANVLTF. The full variable domain, rest sourced from reference TRBV9 and TRBJ2-6, is DSGVTQTPKHLITATGQRVTLRCSPRSGDLSVYWYQQSLDQGLQFLIQYYNGEERAKGNILERFSAQQFPDLHSELNLSSLELGDSALYFCASSVSGDTSASGANVLTFGAGSRLTVL.

This clone was found once. The chain is built from TRBV5-1 and TRBJ1-4; the match to TRBD1 covers 7 bases. CDR1 is SGHRS and CDR2 is YFSETQ in the germline V gene. Trimming took 3 bases from V and 2 from J; bases not matched to a gene: 10. The CDR3 length is 17 residues. The CDR3 DNA follows: TGCGCCAGCAGCTCAAGGGGGCCAGGGAGGACTAATGAAAAACTGTTTTTT. The encoded protein is CASSSRGPGRTNEKLFF.

The chain uses TRBV29-1 and TRBJ2-2, with 7 bases fitting TRBD1. The germline gives CDR1 SQVTM, CDR2 ANQGSEA. Trimming removed 7 bases from V and 3 bases from J; junction bases left unmatched: 5. This CDR3 is built from 13 residues. DNA of the CDR3: TGCAGCGGACTACAGGGGTACACCGGGGAGCTGTTTTTT. Residues: CSGLQGYTGELFF.

This rearrangement joins TRBV28 to TRBJ2-7; TRBD2 aligns across 11 bases. The CDR3 has 17 residues. The V gene's germline CDR1 is MDHEN and CDR2 SYDVKM. V lost 2 bases, J lost 2 bases, and 8 bases stayed unmatched. The CDR3 region is CASSLLLAGAKTYEQYF. CDR3 DNA: TGTGCCAGCAGTTTACTACTAGCGGGAGCGAAGACCTACGAGCAGTACTTC.

This chain links TRBV7-2 with TRBJ2-7; 11 bases are a match to TRBD2. The CDR3 runs 15 residues. The trim removed 4 bases at V and 2 bases at J, leaving 4 bases unmatched. Germline V lookup: CDR1 SGHTA, CDR2 FQGNSA. CDR3 nucleotides: TGTGCCAGCAGCTCGACTAGCGGGGAGGCCTACGAGCAGTACTTC. It translates to CASSSTSGEAYEQYF.

This sequence joins TRBV6-2 or TRBV6-3 and TRBJ2-7; 7 bases fit TRBD1. The V and J ends lost 6 bases and 1 base, in that order; junction bases with no gene match: 21. This CDR3 spans 19 amino acids. CDR1 is MNHEY, CDR2 SVGEGT, per germline. CDR3 sequence: CASSREGYGVGTASYEQYF. DNA of the CDR3: TGTGCCAGCAGCCGCGAAGGCTACGGCGTCGGGACAGCATCCTACGAGCAGTACTTC.

This chain joins TRBV15 and TRBJ1-5, with TRBD1 identical over 8 bases. Germline V gene lookup returns CDR1 LNHNV and CDR2 YYDKDF (reference sequence). This CDR3 has 16 amino acids. The J segment lost 5 bases and the V segment lost 6 bases, leaving 12 bases of the junction unmatched. The DNA for the CDR3 is TGTGCCACCAGTAGAACGTTGACAGGGGATGATCAGCCCCAGCATTTT. Its translation: CATSRTLTGDDQPQHF.

The V gene is TRBV5-1, the J gene TRBJ2-5; 8 bases agree with TRBD1. Germline CDR1 is SGHRS and CDR2 is YFSETQ. Unmatched junction bases numbered 9, after V lost 7 bases and J lost 4 bases. The CDR3 sequence is 14 residues long. The CDR3, as DNA: TGCGCCAGCTCACCCTCAGGGGGCGGAGAGACCCAGTACTTC. This codes for CASSPSGGGETQYF.

The chain's CDR3 is CASRGTSTDEQYF. CDR3 nucleotide sequence: TGTGCCAGCAGAGGGACTAGCACCGACGAGCAGTACTTC. J is TRBJ2-7 and V is TRBV12-3 or TRBV12-4; 9 nucleotides align to TRBD2. The CDR3 totals 13 residues. Unmatched junction bases numbered 5, after V lost 6 bases and J lost 5 bases.

The rearrangement joins TRBV6-5 to TRBJ2-2, with TRBD1 matching 7 bases. The germline CDR1 and CDR2 sequences are MNHEY and SVGAGI. The V gene end was trimmed by 0 bases and the J gene end by 5 bases; junction bases not matched to a gene: 3. The CDR3 is made up of 15 amino acids. The CDR3 here is CASSYSTGQTGELFF. CDR3 sequence (DNA): TGTGCCAGCAGTTACTCGACAGGGCAAACCGGGGAGCTGTTTTTT.

The genes are TRBV19 and TRBJ1-1; no clear D gene. CDR1 and CDR2 (germline): LNHDA, SQIVND (reference sequence). The CDR3 is made up of 14 amino acids. The V and J ends lost 2 bases and 6 bases respectively, with 13 bases between them. The CDR3 reads CASSILGPPAEAFF. Here the CDR3 DNA reads TGTGCCAGTAGTATACTGGGCCCTCCCGCTGAAGCTTTCTTT.

CDR3 loop: CASSADSRGNEQFF. CDR3 sequence (DNA): TGTGCCAGCTCAGCGGACAGTAGGGGCAATGAGCAGTTCTTC. J is TRBJ2-1 and V is TRBV18; weak D call: TRBD1 (6 bases). Germline values: CDR1 KGHSH, CDR2 LQKENI. The CDR3 has 14 residues. V was clipped by 5 bases and J by 6 bases, with 14 bases between them.

V is TRBV11-2 and J is TRBJ1-6; 10 nucleotides agree with TRBD1. Looked up from germline, CDR1 is SGHAT and CDR2 is FQNNGV. CDR3 length equals 14 residues. Trimming at V came to 5 bases and at J to 6 bases, leaving 1 base not matched to a gene. CDR3 nucleotide sequence: TGTGCCAGCAGCCGGGACAGGGGTAATTCACCCCTCCACTTT. Protein sequence: CASSRDRGNSPLHF.

The genes are TRBV6-5 and TRBJ1-2; possible D gene TRBD1, 5 bases. The CDR3 consists of 14 residues. The V end was cut by 6 bases, the J end by 2 bases, with 13 bases between. CDR1 is MNHEY and CDR2 is SVGAGI in the germline V gene. CDR3 sequence (DNA): TGTGCCAGCAGAGCCCGGACACAAAACTATGGCTACACCTTC. It translates to CASRARTQNYGYTF.